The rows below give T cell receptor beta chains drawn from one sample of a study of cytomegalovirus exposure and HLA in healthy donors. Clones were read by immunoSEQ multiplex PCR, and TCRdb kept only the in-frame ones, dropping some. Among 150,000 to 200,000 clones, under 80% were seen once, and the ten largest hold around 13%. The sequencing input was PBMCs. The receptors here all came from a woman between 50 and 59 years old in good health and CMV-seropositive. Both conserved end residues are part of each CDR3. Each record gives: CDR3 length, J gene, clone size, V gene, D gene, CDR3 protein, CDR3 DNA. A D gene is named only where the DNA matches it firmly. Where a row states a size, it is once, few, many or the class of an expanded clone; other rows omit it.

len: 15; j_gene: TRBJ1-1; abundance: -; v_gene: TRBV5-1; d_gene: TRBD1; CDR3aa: CASSREPGQGRRAFF; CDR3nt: TGCGCCAGCAGCCGGGAGCCCGGACAGGGCCGGCGGGCTTTCTTT
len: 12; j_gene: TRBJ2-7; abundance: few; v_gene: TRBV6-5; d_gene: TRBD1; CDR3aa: CASSPTGYEQYF; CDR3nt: TGTGCCAGCAGCCCGACAGGGTACGAGCAGTACTTC
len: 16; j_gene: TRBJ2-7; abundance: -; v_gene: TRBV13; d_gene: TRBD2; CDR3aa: CASSSGLAGVFYEQYF; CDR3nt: TGTGCCAGCAGCTCGGGACTAGCGGGGGTCTTCTACGAGCAGTACTTC
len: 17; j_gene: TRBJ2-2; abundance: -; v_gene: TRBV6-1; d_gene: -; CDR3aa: CASSEGIRQANTGELFF; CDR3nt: TGTGCCAGCAGTGAAGGCATTAGACAGGCGAACACCGGGGAGCTGTTTTTT
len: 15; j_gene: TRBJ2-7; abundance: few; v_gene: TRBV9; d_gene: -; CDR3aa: CASSVGTVGSYEQYF; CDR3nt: TGTGCCAGCAGCGTAGGGACAGTGGGCTCCTACGAGCAGTACTTC
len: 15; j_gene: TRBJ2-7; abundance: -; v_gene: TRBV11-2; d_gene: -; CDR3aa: CASSLDGGPGDEQYF; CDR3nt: TGTGCCAGCAGCTTAGATGGGGGACCAGGGGACGAGCAGTACTTC
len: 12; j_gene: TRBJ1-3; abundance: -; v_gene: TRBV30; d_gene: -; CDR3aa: CAWNRAGNTIYF; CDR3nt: TGTGCCTGGAACAGGGCTGGAAACACCATATATTTT
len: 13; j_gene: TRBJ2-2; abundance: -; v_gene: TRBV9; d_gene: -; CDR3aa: CASSVEGTGELFF; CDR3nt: TGTGCCAGCAGCGTGGAGGGAACCGGGGAGCTGTTTTTT
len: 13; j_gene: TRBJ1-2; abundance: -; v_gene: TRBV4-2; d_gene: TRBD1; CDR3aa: CASSPGQAYGYTF; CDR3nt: TGTGCCAGCAGTCCCGGACAGGCATATGGCTACACCTTC
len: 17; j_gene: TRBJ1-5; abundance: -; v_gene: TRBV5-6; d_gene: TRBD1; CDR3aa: CASSLGQGPKGNQPQHF; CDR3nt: TGTGCCAGCAGCTTGGGACAGGGGCCCAAGGGCAATCAGCCCCAGCATTTT
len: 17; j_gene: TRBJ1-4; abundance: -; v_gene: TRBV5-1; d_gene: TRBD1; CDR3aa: CASSPVWDRGTNEKLFF; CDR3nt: TGCGCCAGCAGCCCAGTATGGGACAGGGGTACTAATGAAAAACTGTTTTTT
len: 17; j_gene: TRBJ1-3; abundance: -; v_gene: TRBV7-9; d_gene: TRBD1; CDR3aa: CASSLRTGGTIGNTIYF; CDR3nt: TGTGCCAGCAGCCTCCGAACAGGGGGGACCATCGGAAACACCATATATTTT
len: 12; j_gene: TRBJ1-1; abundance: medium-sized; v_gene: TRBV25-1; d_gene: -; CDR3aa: CASSRSDTEAFF; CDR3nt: TGTGCCAGCAGTCGGTCTGACACTGAAGCTTTCTTT
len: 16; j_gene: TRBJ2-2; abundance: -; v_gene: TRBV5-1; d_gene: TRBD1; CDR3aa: CASSLDRGANTGELFF; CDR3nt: TGCGCCAGCAGCTTGGACAGGGGAGCGAACACCGGGGAGCTGTTTTTT
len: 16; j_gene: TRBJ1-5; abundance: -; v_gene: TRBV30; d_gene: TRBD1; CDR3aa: CAWSRTGGLADQPQHF; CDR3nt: TGTGCCTGGAGTCGTACAGGGGGTCTAGCCGATCAGCCCCAGCATTTT
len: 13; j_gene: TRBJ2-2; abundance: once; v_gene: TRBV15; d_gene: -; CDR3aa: CATSTGDTGELFF; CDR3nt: TGTGCCACCAGCACCGGAGACACCGGGGAGCTGTTTTTT
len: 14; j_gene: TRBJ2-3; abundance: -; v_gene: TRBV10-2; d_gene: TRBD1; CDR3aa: CASSKGQGTDTQYF; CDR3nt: TGCGCCAGCAGTAAGGGACAGGGAACAGATACGCAGTATTTT
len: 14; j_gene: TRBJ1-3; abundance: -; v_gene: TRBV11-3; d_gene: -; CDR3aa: CASSSQGAGNTIYF; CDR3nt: TGTGCCAGCAGTAGTCAAGGGGCTGGAAACACCATATATTTT
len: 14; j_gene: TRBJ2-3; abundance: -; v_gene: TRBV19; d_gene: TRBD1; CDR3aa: CASSIAGGTDTQYF; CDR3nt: TGTGCCAGTAGTATAGCAGGGGGTACAGATACGCAGTATTTT
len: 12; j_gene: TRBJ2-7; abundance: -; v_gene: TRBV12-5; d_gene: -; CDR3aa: CASGLDLGEQYF; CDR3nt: TGTGCTAGTGGTTTGGATCTAGGTGAGCAGTACTTC
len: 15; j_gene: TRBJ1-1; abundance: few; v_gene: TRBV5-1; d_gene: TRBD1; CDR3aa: CASSLQGAPNTEAFF; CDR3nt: TGCGCCAGCAGCTTACAGGGGGCCCCGAACACTGAAGCTTTCTTT
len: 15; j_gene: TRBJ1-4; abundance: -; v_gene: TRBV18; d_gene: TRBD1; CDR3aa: CASSQMGQGNEKLFF; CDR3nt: TGTGCCAGCTCACAGATGGGACAGGGTAATGAAAAACTGTTTTTT
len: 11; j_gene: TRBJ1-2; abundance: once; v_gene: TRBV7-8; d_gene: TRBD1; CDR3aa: CASTGGYGYTF; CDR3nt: TGTGCCAGTACAGGGGGGTATGGCTACACCTTC
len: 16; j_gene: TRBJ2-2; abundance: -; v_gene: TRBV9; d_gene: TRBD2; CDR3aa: CASSVGVAGLIGELFF; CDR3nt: TGTGCCAGCAGCGTCGGCGTAGCGGGGTTGATCGGGGAGCTGTTTTTT
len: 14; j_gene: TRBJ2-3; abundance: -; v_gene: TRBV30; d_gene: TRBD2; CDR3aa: CAWGDAQRGAAQYF; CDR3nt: TGTGCCTGGGGCGACGCGCAGCGGGGGGCGGCGCAGTATTTT
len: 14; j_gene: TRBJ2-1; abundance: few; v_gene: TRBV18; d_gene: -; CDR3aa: CASSQNPSYNEQFF; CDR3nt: TGTGCCAGCTCCCAGAACCCCTCCTACAATGAGCAGTTCTTC
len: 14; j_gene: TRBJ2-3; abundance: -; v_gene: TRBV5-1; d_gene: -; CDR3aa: CASSLSAGKDTQYF; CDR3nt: TGCGCCAGCAGCTTGAGCGCGGGAAAAGATACGCAGTATTTT
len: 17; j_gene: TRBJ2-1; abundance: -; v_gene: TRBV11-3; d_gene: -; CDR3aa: CASSLGLPSGPHNEQFF; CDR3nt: TGTGCCAGCAGCTTAGGACTTCCAAGCGGACCTCACAATGAGCAGTTCTTC
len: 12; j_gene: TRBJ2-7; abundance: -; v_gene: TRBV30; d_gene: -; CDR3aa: CACSRQSYEQYF; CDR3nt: TGTGCCTGTTCGAGACAGTCCTACGAGCAGTACTTC
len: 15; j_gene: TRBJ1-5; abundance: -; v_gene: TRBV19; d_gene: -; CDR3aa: CASSGAGSGGQPQHF; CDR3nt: TGTGCCAGTAGTGGGGCAGGGTCAGGTGGCCAGCCCCAGCATTTT
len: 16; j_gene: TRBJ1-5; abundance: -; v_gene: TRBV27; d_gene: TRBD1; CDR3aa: CASRDQGALFNQPQHF; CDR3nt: TGTGCCAGCAGGGACCAGGGGGCGCTTTTCAATCAGCCCCAGCATTTT
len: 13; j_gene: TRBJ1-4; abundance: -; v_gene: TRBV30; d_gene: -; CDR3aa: CAWSPAGNEKLFF; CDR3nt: TGTGCCTGGAGTCCCGCAGGGAATGAAAAACTGTTTTTT
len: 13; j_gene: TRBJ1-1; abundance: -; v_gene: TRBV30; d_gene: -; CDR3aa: CAWSGTSATEAFF; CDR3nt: TGTGCCTGGAGTGGGACTTCCGCCACTGAAGCTTTCTTT
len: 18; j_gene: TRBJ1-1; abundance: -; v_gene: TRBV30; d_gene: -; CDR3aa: CAWSVGRGDFRGDTEAFF; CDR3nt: TGTGCCTGGAGTGTGGGACGGGGAGATTTTCGGGGGGACACTGAAGCTTTCTTT
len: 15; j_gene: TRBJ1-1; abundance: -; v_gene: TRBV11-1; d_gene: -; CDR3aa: CASSSRLMSGTEAFF; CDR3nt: TGTGCCAGCAGCTCCCGTCTCATGTCCGGGACTGAAGCTTTCTTT
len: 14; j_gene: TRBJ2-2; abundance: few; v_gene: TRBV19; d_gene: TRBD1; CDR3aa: CASSMDRATGELFF; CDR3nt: TGTGCCAGTAGTATGGACAGGGCCACCGGGGAGCTGTTTTTT
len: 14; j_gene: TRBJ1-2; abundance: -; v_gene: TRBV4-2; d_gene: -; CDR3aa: CASSQDRGLGGYTF; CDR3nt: TGTGCCAGCAGCCAAGATAGGGGTTTGGGCGGCTACACCTTC
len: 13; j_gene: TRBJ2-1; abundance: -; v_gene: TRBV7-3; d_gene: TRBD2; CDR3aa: CASGKRESNEQFF; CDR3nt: TGTGCCAGCGGAAAGCGGGAGTCAAATGAGCAGTTCTTC
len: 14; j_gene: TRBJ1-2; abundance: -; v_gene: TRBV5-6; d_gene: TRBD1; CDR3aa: CASSLGQGNYGYTF; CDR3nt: TGTGCCAGCAGCTTGGGACAGGGGAACTATGGCTACACCTTC
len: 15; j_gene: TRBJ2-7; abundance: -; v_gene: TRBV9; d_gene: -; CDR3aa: CASSVGGGTEYEQYF; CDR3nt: TGTGCCAGCAGCGTAGGCGGGGGCACGGAGTACGAGCAGTACTTC
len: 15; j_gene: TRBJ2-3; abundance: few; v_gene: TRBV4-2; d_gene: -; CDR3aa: CASSPWGRSTDTQYF; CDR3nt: TGTGCCAGCAGCCCCTGGGGCAGGTCCACAGATACGCAGTATTTT
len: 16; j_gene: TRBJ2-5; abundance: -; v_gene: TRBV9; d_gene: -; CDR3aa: CASSPRGGAARETQYF; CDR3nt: TGTGCCAGCAGCCCCAGAGGCGGGGCCGCCCGAGAGACCCAGTACTTC
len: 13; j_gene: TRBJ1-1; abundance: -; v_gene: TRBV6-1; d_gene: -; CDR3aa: CASSEKGGTEAFF; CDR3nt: TGTGCCAGCAGTGAAAAGGGGGGGACTGAAGCTTTCTTT
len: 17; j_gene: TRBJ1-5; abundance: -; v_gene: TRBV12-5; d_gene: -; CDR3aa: CASGTLSSGHLDQPQHF; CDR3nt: TGTGCTAGTGGTACCCTCTCTTCGGGACATTTGGATCAGCCCCAGCATTTT
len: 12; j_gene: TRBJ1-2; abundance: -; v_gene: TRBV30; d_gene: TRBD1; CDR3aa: CAWERQGGGYTF; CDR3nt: TGTGCCTGGGAAAGACAGGGAGGCGGCTACACCTTC
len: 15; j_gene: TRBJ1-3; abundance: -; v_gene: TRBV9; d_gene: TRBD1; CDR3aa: CASSVGQGAGNTIYF; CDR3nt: TGTGCCAGCAGCGTAGGACAGGGGGCTGGAAACACCATATATTTT
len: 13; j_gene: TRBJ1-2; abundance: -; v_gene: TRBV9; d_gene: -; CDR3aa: CASSVEGAYGYTF; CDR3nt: TGTGCCAGCAGCGTAGAAGGGGCCTATGGCTACACCTTC
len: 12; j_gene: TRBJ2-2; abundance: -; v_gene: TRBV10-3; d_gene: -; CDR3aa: CAIIWGAGELFF; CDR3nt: TGTGCCATCATTTGGGGGGCCGGGGAGCTGTTTTTT
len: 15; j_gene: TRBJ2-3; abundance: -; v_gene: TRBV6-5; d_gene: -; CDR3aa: CASSLDYFDTDTQYF; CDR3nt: TGTGCCAGCAGTCTGGACTACTTCGACACAGATACGCAGTATTTT
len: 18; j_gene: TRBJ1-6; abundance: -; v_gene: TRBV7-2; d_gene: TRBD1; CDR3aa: CASSSLIGTGGVHSPLHF; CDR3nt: TGTGCCAGCAGCTCTCTGATCGGGACAGGGGGAGTACATTCACCCCTCCACTTT
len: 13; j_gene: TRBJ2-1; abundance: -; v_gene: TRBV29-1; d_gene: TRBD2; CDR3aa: CSSGTSGEGEQFF; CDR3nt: TGCAGCTCCGGGACTAGCGGGGAGGGTGAGCAGTTCTTC
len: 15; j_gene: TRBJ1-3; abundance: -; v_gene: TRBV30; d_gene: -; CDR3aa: CAWSRRGGSGNTIYF; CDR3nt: TGTGCCTGGAGTAGACGAGGGGGATCGGGAAACACCATATATTTT
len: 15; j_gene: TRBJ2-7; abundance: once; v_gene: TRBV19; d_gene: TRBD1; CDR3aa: CASSLSGQGAGEQYF; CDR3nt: TGTGCCAGTAGTCTATCGGGACAGGGGGCAGGAGAGCAGTACTTC
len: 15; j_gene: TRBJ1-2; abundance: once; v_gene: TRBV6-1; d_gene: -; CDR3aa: CASSESFSANYGYTF; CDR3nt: TGTGCCAGCAGTGAATCGTTCTCAGCGAACTATGGCTACACCTTC
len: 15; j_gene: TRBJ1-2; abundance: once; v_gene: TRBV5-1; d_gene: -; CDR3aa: CASSSKAGANYGYTF; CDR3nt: TGCGCCAGCAGCTCGAAGGCGGGAGCAAACTATGGCTACACCTTC
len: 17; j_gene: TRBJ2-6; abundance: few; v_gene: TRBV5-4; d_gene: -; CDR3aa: CASSLVARSSGANVLTF; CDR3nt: TGTGCCAGCAGCTTGGTTGCGCGGAGCTCTGGGGCCAACGTCCTGACTTTC
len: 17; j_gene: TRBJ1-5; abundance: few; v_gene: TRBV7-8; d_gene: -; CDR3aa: CASSLEGGGLRGQPQHF; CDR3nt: TGTGCCAGCAGCTTAGAGGGGGGGGGCCTTAGAGGTCAGCCCCAGCATTTT
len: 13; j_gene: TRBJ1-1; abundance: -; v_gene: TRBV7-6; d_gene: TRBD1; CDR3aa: CASSLGQGTEAFF; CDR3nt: TGTGCCAGCAGCCTCGGACAGGGGACTGAAGCTTTCTTT
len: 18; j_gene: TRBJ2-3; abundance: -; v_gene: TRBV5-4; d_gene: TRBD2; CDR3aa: CASSGGGTSGGLTDTQYF; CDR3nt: TGTGCCAGCAGCGGGGGTGGGACTAGCGGGGGACTCACAGATACGCAGTATTTT